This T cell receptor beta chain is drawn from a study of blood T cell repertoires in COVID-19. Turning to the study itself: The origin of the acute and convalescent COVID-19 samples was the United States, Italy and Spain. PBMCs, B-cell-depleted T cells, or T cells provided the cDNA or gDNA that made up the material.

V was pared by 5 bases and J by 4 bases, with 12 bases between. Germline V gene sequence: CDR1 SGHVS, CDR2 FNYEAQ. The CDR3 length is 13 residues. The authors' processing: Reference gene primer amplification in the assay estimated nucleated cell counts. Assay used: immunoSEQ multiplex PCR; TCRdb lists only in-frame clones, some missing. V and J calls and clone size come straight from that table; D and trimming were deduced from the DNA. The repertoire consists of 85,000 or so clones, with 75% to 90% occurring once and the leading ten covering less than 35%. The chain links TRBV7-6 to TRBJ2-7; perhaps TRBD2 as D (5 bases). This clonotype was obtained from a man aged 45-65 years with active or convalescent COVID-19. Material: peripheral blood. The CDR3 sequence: CASSVSGGYEQYF. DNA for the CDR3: TGTGCCAGCAGCGTAAGCGGCGGGTACGAGCAGTACTTC.